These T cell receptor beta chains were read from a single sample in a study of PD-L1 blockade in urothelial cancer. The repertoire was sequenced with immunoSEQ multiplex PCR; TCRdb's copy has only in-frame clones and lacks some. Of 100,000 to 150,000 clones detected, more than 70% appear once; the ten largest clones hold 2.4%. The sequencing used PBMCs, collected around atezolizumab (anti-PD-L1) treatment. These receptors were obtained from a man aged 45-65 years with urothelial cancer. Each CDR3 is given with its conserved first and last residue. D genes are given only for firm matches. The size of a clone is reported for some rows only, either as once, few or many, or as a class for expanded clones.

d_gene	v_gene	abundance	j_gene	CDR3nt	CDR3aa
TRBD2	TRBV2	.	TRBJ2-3	TGTGCCAGCAGTAAGCTTAGCGGGAGACTTGGAGATACGCAGTATTTT	CASSKLSGRLGDTQYF
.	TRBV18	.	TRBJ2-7	TGTGCCAGCTCACCACTTCCGGCAGGCGAGCAGTACTTC	CASSPLPAGEQYF
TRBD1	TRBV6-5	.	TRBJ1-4	TGTGCCAGCAGTACCGGGACAGTCAATGAAAAACTGTTTTTT	CASSTGTVNEKLFF
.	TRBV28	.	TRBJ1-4	TGTGCCAGCAGGACCCCAAGCGGGGGGGGCGGCGGTGAAAAACTGTTTTTT	CASRTPSGGGGGEKLFF
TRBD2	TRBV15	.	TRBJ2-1	TGTGCCACCAGCCCAAGGACTAGCGGACGTTACAATGAGCAGTTCTTC	CATSPRTSGRYNEQFF
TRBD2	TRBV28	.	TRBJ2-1	TGTGCCAGCAGTTTACCTCCGGGACTAGGTAATGAGCAGTTCTTC	CASSLPPGLGNEQFF
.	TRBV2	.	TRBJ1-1	TGTGCCAGCAGTGGCTTCGGGGGGAACACTGAAGCTTTCTTT	CASSGFGGNTEAFF
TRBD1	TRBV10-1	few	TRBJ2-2	TGCGCCAGCAGTGAGTCTTTGGCCGAGGACAGGGATGCCGGGGAGCTGTTTTTT	CASSESLAEDRDAGELFF
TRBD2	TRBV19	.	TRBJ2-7	TGTGCCAGTAGTCACTTTTTGACTAGCGGAGCTTCCGAGCAGTACTTC	CASSHFLTSGASEQYF
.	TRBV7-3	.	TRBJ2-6	TGTGCCAGCAGCCCAACTCAGGTCTCTGGGGCCAACGTCCTGACTTTC	CASSPTQVSGANVLTF
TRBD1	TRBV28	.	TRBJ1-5	TGTGCCAGCATCACAACCGGGACAGGGGGATCTCAGCCCCAGCATTTT	CASITTGTGGSQPQHF
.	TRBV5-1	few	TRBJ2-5	TGCGCCAGCAGCCCCGTCCCGGGACTAGAGACCCAGTACTTC	CASSPVPGLETQYF
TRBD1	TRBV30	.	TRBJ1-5	TGTGCCTGGAGCGACAGGGGCCAGCCCCAGCATTTT	CAWSDRGQPQHF
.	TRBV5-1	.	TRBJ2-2	TGCGCCAGCAGCTTGGAGAGGGTTAGCACCGGGGAGCTGTTTTTT	CASSLERVSTGELFF
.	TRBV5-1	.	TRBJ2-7	TGCGCCAGCAGCTTGGAGCGAACTTCCTACGAGCAGTACTTC	CASSLERTSYEQYF
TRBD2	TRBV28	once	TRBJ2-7	TGTGCCAGCAGTTTATGCCCGACTAGCGGCTCCTACGAGCAGTACTTC	CASSLCPTSGSYEQYF
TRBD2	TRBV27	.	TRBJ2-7	TGTGCCAGCAGTTCCCGACTAGCGGGAATTTACGAGCAGTACTTC	CASSSRLAGIYEQYF
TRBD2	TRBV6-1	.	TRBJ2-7	TGTGCCAGCAGTGAGCGGGAGGGTCGTTACGAGCAGTACTTC	CASSEREGRYEQYF
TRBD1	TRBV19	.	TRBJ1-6	TGTGCCGGGCAACCTAGGGACAGGGAAAATTCACCCCTCCACTTT	CAGQPRDRENSPLHF
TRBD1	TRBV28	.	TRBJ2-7	TGTGCCAGCAGTTCTGGGGACAGAATCTCCTACGAGCAGTACTTC	CASSSGDRISYEQYF
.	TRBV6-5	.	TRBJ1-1	TGTGCCAGCAGTTACGGGGGGATTAACACTGAAGCTTTCTTT	CASSYGGINTEAFF
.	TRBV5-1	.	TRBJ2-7	TGCGCCAGCAGCTTACAGGAAGGCAGATACGAGCAGTACTTC	CASSLQEGRYEQYF
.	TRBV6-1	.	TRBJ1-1	TGTGCCAGCAGTGAGGGAGATTCGAACACTGAAGCTTTCTTT	CASSEGDSNTEAFF
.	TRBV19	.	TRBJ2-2	TGTGCCAGTAGTGGCCTCGGGGGCACCGGGGAGCTGTTTTTT	CASSGLGGTGELFF
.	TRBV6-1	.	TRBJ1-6	TGTGCCAGCAGTGAAGTACAGGGTTATAATTCACCCCTCCACTTT	CASSEVQGYNSPLHF
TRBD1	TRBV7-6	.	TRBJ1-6	TGTGCCAGCAGCTTAGTCCCGGGACAGGCTTCTAGTTCACCCCTCCACTTT	CASSLVPGQASSSPLHF
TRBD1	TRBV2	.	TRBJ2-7	TGTGCCAGCCGGCCGTTGGGACAGGGGTTAACCTCCTACGAGCAGTACTTC	CASRPLGQGLTSYEQYF
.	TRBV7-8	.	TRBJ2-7	TGTGCCAGCAGCATTACGGTAGGAGGGGAGCAGTACTTC	CASSITVGGEQYF
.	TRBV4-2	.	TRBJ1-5	TGTGCCAGCAGCCAAGAGGGCGGGGGGGGTAATCAGCCCCAGCATTTT	CASSQEGGGGNQPQHF
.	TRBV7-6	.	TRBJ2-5	TGTGCCAGCAGCTTAGGGCTAGTGGAGACCCAGTACTTC	CASSLGLVETQYF
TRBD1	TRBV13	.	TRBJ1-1	TGTGCCAGCAGCTTATCCCAGGGGGGCATACCTGAAGCTTTCTTT	CASSLSQGGIPEAFF
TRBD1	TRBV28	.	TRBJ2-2	TGTGCCAGCAGGCGGACAGGGGGCACCGGGGAGCTGTTTTTT	CASRRTGGTGELFF
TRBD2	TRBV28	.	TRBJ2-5	TGTGCCAGCAGTCGGGCGGGAGTAGATCAAGAGACCCAGTACTTC	CASSRAGVDQETQYF
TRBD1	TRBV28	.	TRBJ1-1	TGTGCCAGCAGTTTATTAGGGGCAGGGGGAACTGAAGCTTTCTTT	CASSLLGAGGTEAFF
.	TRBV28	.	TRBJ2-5	TGTGCCAGCAGTAGAAGCGGGTATCCACAAGAGACCCAGTACTTC	CASSRSGYPQETQYF
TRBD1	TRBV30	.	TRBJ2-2	TGTGCCTGGAGTGGGGGACAGGGTTTGGGGACGAACACCGGGGAGCTGTTTTTT	CAWSGGQGLGTNTGELFF
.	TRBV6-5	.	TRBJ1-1	TGTGCCAGCAGTTACCTTGGTAAGGGGGTCACTGAAGCTTTCTTT	CASSYLGKGVTEAFF
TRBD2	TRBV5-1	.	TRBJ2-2	TGCGCCAGCAGCCAACTAGCGGGAGGGCCGTCCGGGGAGCTGTTTTTT	CASSQLAGGPSGELFF
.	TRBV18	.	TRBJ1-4	TGTGCCAGCTCACCAAATCGGGTTGAGGAAAAACTGTTTTTT	CASSPNRVEEKLFF
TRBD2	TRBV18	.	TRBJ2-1	TGTGCCAGCTCAACTCAATTTTCTAGCGGGAGAGACTACAATGAGCAGTTCTTC	CASSTQFSSGRDYNEQFF
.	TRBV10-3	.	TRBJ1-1	TGTGCCATCAGTGTTGGGGGGGTAATTTTCGACACTGAAGCTTTCTTT	CAISVGGVIFDTEAFF
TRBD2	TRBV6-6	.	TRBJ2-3	TGTGCCAGCAGCCTAGCGGGCAGCACAGATACGCAGTATTTT	CASSLAGSTDTQYF
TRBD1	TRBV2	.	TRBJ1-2	TGTGCCAGCAGTGATTTGTCAGGGGGAAACTATGGCTACACCTTC	CASSDLSGGNYGYTF
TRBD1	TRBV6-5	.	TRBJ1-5	TGTGCCAGCAGAAGACAGGGGAACAATCAGCCCCAGCATTTT	CASRRQGNNQPQHF
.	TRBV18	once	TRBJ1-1	TGTGCCAGCTCCCAGGACAGAAAGAACACTGAAGCTTTCTTT	CASSQDRKNTEAFF
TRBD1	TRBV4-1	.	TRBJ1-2	TGCGCCAGCAGCCAAGCCCGGGACAGGAACTATGGCTACACCTTC	CASSQARDRNYGYTF
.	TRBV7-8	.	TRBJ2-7	TGTGCCAGCAGCTTAACAAGGGGCTCCTACGAGCAGTACTTC	CASSLTRGSYEQYF
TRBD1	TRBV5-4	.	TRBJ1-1	TGTGCCAGCAGCCTCGACCCTACAGGGGACACTGAAGCTTTCTTT	CASSLDPTGDTEAFF
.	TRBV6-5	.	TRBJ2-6	TGTGCCAGCCTCCCGGGCTCTGGGGCCAACGTCCTGACTTTC	CASLPGSGANVLTF
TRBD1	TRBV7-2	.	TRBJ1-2	TGTGCCGTCCGACAGGGGGCGATTTTGGGCTACACCTTC	CAVRQGAILGYTF
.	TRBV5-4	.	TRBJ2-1	TGTGCCAGCAGCTTGCAACTAGCAAGCAATGAGCAGTTCTTC	CASSLQLASNEQFF
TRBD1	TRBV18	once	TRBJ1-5	TGTGCCAGCAAAGGGACAGGGACTAAGAGTCAGCCCCAGCATTTT	CASKGTGTKSQPQHF
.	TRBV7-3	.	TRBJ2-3	TGTGCCAGCAGCTTAACGGAGAGGAATACGCAGTATTTT	CASSLTERNTQYF
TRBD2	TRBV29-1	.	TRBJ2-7	TGCAGCGTTGGCAGTCTAGCGGGGGGGGAAAGCTCCTACGAGCAGTACTTC	CSVGSLAGGESSYEQYF
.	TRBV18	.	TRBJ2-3	TGTGCCAGCTCACCTGGACAGCTGAGCACAGATACGCAGTATTTT	CASSPGQLSTDTQYF
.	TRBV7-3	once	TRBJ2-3	TGTGCCAGCAGCGCCCGGGGAGCACGATCAGATACGCAGTATTTT	CASSARGARSDTQYF
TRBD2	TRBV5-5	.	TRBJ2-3	TGTGCCAGCAGCTCGGGACTAGCGACTAGCACAGATACGCAGTATTTT	CASSSGLATSTDTQYF
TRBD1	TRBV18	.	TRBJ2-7	TGTGCCAGCTCACCACCGGGACAGGGTAGTCCCTACGAGCAGTACTTC	CASSPPGQGSPYEQYF
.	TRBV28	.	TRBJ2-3	TGTGCCAGCAGTCCCGCGTGGCCAGGACATACGAATACGCAGTATTTT	CASSPAWPGHTNTQYF